Below, 32 T cell receptor beta chains from the same sample are listed, as sequenced in a study of blood T cell repertoires in COVID-19. Assay: immunoSEQ multiplex PCR; the TCRdb copy retains only in-frame clones and omits some. Here the sample spans approximately 81,000 clones, 89% being singletons. The sample was peripheral blood. The receptors derive from a man in his sixties or seventies with active or convalescent COVID-19.

The rearrangement links TRBV7-8 to TRBJ1-6; 7 nucleotides match TRBD1. The CDR3 length is 14 residues. V shed 0 bases and J 10 bases; nucleotides not matched to a gene: 3. Germline values: CDR1 SGHVS, CDR2 FQNEAQ. This CDR3 is CASSLAGTESPLHF. DNA of the CDR3: TGTGCCAGCAGCTTAGCGGGGACAGAGTCACCCCTCCACTTT.

This chain connects TRBV28 to TRBJ2-2; tentatively, D is TRBD2 (5 bases). The CDR3 covers 15 residues. V was pared by 4 bases and J by 1 base, with 10 bases between. Per germline, CDR1 MDHEN and CDR2 SYDVKM. This CDR3 reads CASSYLAGNTGELFF. In nucleotides, the CDR3 is TGTGCCAGCAGTTATCTGGCGGGGAACACCGGGGAGCTGTTTTTT.

This chain connects TRBV29-1 to TRBJ1-2; 7 positions match TRBD1. Trimming cost V 4 bases and J 5 bases; bases outside gene matches: 7. This CDR3 has 13 residues. Per germline, CDR1 SQVTM and CDR2 ANQGSEA. The CDR3 nucleotides are TGCAGCGTTGGAGACGGGACAGTTTATGGCTACACCTTC. Translating it yields CSVGDGTVYGYTF.

This chain connects TRBV10-2 to TRBJ1-5; D is unresolved. Between the trimmed V and J ends, which lost 8 bases and 0 bases, there was a span of 8 bases. The CDR3 totals 13 residues. CDR1 is WSHSY, CDR2 SAAADI, per germline. This chain's CDR3 is CASVAYSNQPQHF. In DNA, the CDR3 is TGCGCCAGCGTGGCATATAGCAATCAGCCCCAGCATTTT.

V is TRBV19 and J is TRBJ1-1; the D is unclear. The CDR3 runs 15 residues. Trimming removed 7 bases at V and 1 base at J, with 16 bases between. CDR1 is LNHDA and CDR2 is SQIVND in the germline V gene (reference sequence). CDR3 in amino acids: CASTVARTTNTEAFF. CDR3 coding DNA: TGTGCCAGTACAGTGGCCCGGACTACGAACACTGAAGCTTTCTTT.

The chain is built from TRBV29-1 and TRBJ1-2; TRBD1 matches at 7 bases. The CDR3 is 13 residues long. Germline CDR1 SQVTM, CDR2 ANQGSEA. Trimming at V came to 5 bases and at J to 4 bases, leaving 7 bases not matched to a gene. For the CDR3, the DNA is TGCAGCGTTTACAGGGGCCTCCCCTATGGCTACACCTTC. Its protein is CSVYRGLPYGYTF.

This chain uses TRBV11-3 with TRBJ2-7, with TRBD1 matching 8 bases. The V and J ends lost 5 bases and 5 bases, in that order; junction bases with no gene match: 8. Germline loops: CDR1 SGHNT, CDR2 YENEEA. The CDR3 runs to 14 residues. The CDR3 DNA sequence: TGTGCCAGCAGCGCACGACAGGGGTTTGACGAGCAGTACTTC. This translates into CASSARQGFDEQYF.

The J gene is TRBJ2-1, the V gene TRBV11-3; 7 positions match TRBD2. In germline, CDR1 is SGHNT, CDR2 YENEEA. The CDR3 has 16 residues. The V segment lost 1 base and the J segment 7 bases; nucleotides outside the gene matches: 10. The chain's CDR3 is CASSLVGLADVNEQFF. For the CDR3, the DNA is TGTGCCAGCAGCTTAGTAGGGCTAGCGGATGTAAATGAGCAGTTCTTC.

The chain is built from TRBV18 and TRBJ1-1, with 7 positions matching TRBD1. The CDR3 sequence is 15 residues long. The germline CDR1 and CDR2 sequences are KGHSH and LQKENI. Unmatched junction bases numbered 5, after V lost 0 bases and J lost 4 bases. CDR3 in amino acids: CASSPPQGGGTEAFF. The CDR3 DNA follows: TGTGCCAGCTCACCACCGCAGGGGGGAGGCACTGAAGCTTTCTTT.

The V gene is TRBV7-9, the J gene TRBJ2-7; TRBD1 matches at 9 bases. J lost 0 bases, V lost 4 bases, and 1 base had no gene match. The CDR3 extends over 14 amino acids. CDR1 is SEHNR and CDR2 is FQNEAQ in the germline V gene (reference sequence). The CDR3 coding sequence is TGTGCCAGCAGCTGGACAGGGGACTCCTACGAGCAGTACTTC. Amino acid sequence: CASSWTGDSYEQYF.

J is TRBJ2-1 and V is TRBV11-2; 9 nucleotides match TRBD2. CDR3 length equals 16 residues. V was clipped by 1 base and J by 2 bases; unmatched bases: 3. From germline, CDR1 is SGHAT and CDR2 FQNNGV. CDR3 protein: CASSLVGGGAYNEQFF. The CDR3 coding sequence is TGTGCCAGCAGCTTAGTGGGCGGGGGGGCCTACAATGAGCAGTTCTTC.

V is TRBV4-1 and J is TRBJ1-5; D is perhaps TRBD1 (6 bases). Trimming removed 1 base from V and 3 bases from J, with 10 bases in between. The CDR3 consists of 15 residues. Germline values: CDR1 MGHRA, CDR2 YSYEKL. In DNA form, the CDR3 reads TGCGCCAGCAGCCAAGGGACAGTAGTCAATCAGCCCCAGCATTTT. Protein: CASSQGTVVNQPQHF.

This chain connects TRBV5-4 to TRBJ1-2; TRBD1 agrees at 10 bases. There are 16 residues in the CDR3. V was pared by 0 bases and J by 3 bases, with 5 bases of the junction left unmatched. The germline V gene encodes CDR1 SGHNT and CDR2 YYREEE (reference sequence). CDR3 sequence reads: CASSLVSGQGDYGYTF. The CDR3 DNA reads TGTGCCAGCAGCTTGGTATCAGGACAGGGGGACTATGGCTACACCTTC.

The rearrangement uses TRBV19 and TRBJ1-1, with 11 bases fitting TRBD1. The CDR3 extends over 15 amino acids. CDR1 and CDR2 (germline): LNHDA, SQIVND (reference sequence). V lost 4 bases, J lost 4 bases, and 5 bases stayed unmatched. CDR3 region: CASSKIGTGGTEAFF. The CDR3 DNA is TGTGCCAGTAGTAAAATTGGGACAGGGGGCACTGAAGCTTTCTTT.

The gene calls are TRBV9 and TRBJ1-2; no reliable D call. Germline CDR1 reads SGDLS; CDR2 reads YYNGEE. This CDR3 is built from 15 residues. The V and J ends lost 2 bases and 1 base respectively, with 12 bases between them. The CDR3 region has the DNA TGTGCCAGCAGCGTGAGCGGGAGTTTTAACTATGGCTACACCTTC. Amino acids: CASSVSGSFNYGYTF. Full variable domain (outside the CDR3, taken from reference TRBV9 and TRBJ1-2): DSGVTQTPKHLITATGQRVTLRCSPRSGDLSVYWYQQSLDQGLQFLIQYYNGEERAKGNILERFSAQQFPDLHSELNLSSLELGDSALYFCASSVSGSFNYGYTFGSGTRLTVV.

V gene TRBV4-1 combines with J gene TRBJ1-4, with 7 bases that match TRBD1. The germline V gene has CDR1 MGHRA and CDR2 YSYEKL. This CDR3 is 15 amino acids long. J gave up 5 bases and V 2 bases, and 5 bases lay outside the gene matches. The CDR3 DNA is TGCGCCAGCAGCCAACCCGGGACAGAGAATGAAAAACTGTTTTTT. Residues: CASSQPGTENEKLFF.

The chain has TRBV6-5 and TRBJ1-2, with D maybe TRBD1 (5 bases). Looked up from germline, CDR1 is MNHEY and CDR2 is SVGAGI. V lost 0 bases to trimming and J lost 8 bases, with 10 bases between them. The CDR3 totals 13 residues. The chain's CDR3 is CASSYSWGVGYTF. The CDR3 bases are TGTGCCAGCAGTTACTCGTGGGGGGTCGGCTACACCTTC.

This sequence joins TRBV12-3 or TRBV12-4 and TRBJ1-5; D might be TRBD1 (6 bases). CDR3 length: 12 amino acids. Between the trimmed V and J ends, which lost 6 bases and 11 bases, there was a span of 14 bases. CDR3 nucleotide sequence: TGTGCCAGCAGAAAAGGACAGCAGGCCCAGCATTTT. Protein product: CASRKGQQAQHF.

The chain employs TRBV7-2 and TRBJ1-2; no reliable D call. There are 13 residues in the CDR3. The V end was cut by 2 bases, the J end by 4 bases, with 8 bases between. From germline, CDR1 is SGHTA and CDR2 FQGNSA. The CDR3 reads CASSLSTGYGYTF. The CDR3 nucleotides read TGTGCCAGCAGCTTATCGACGGGCTATGGCTACACCTTC.

The chain uses TRBV5-1 and TRBJ2-1, with a possible D match to TRBD2 (6 bases). The V gene lost 5 bases and the J gene lost 0 bases, with 15 bases spanning the gap. CDR1 is SGHRS and CDR2 is YFSETQ in the germline V gene. CDR3 length equals 16 residues. CDR3 sequence (DNA): TGCGCCAGCAGGGTAGACGGGGGAAGCTCCTACAATGAGCAGTTCTTC. This codes for CASRVDGGSSYNEQFF.

The gene calls are TRBV25-1 and TRBJ1-1; D may be TRBD1 (5 bases). The CDR3 runs to 13 residues. From germline, CDR1 is MGHDK and CDR2 SYGVNS. V dropped 4 bases and J dropped 1 base, with 7 bases sitting between them. The CDR3 spells CASSGQGNTEAFF. CDR3 sequence (DNA): TGTGCCAGCAGTGGGCAGGGGAACACTGAAGCTTTCTTT.

This sequence joins TRBV19 and TRBJ1-5, with TRBD1 as a possible D gene (5 bases). V was shortened by 6 bases and J by 4 bases, with 7 bases between the two germline ends. Germline values: CDR1 LNHDA, CDR2 SQIVND (reference sequence). CDR3 size: 12 residues. The CDR3 coding sequence is TGTGCCAGTAGATCAGGGAATCAGCCCCAGCATTTT. Encoded protein: CASRSGNQPQHF.

This clone was seen more than once but under ten times. The chain employs TRBV2 and TRBJ2-5; D is perhaps TRBD1 (5 bases). CDR1 is SNHLY, CDR2 FYNNEI, per germline. V was shortened by 5 bases and J by 1 base, with 14 bases between the two germline ends. The CDR3 totals 15 residues. CDR3 residues: CASSPKGPLQETQYF. The CDR3 DNA follows: TGTGCCAGCAGTCCCAAGGGGCCGCTCCAAGAGACCCAGTACTTC.

The chain employs TRBV18 and TRBJ1-2, with D maybe TRBD1 (5 bases). The V end lost 3 bases, the J end lost 5 bases, and 16 bases lay between the germline ends. There are 15 residues in the CDR3. CDR1 and CDR2 from the germline V gene are KGHSH and LQKENI. This CDR3 is CASSPSRGFSYGYTF. CDR3 nucleotide sequence: TGTGCCAGCTCACCTTCAAGGGGTTTTAGTTATGGCTACACCTTC.

The chain joins TRBV13 to TRBJ1-2; D perhaps matches TRBD1 (6 bases). Trimming stripped 5 bases from V and 5 bases from J, with 12 bases between. The CDR3 spans 13 residues. Germline V gives CDR1 PRHDT, CDR2 FYEKMQ (reference sequence). CDR3 sequence (DNA): TGTGCCAGCAGCCGCGGACAGAATTATGGCTACACCTTC. Amino acids: CASSRGQNYGYTF. Filled out from reference TRBV13 and TRBJ1-2, the complete variable domain reads AAGVIQSPRHLIKEKRETATLKCYPIPRHDTVYWYQQGPGQDPQFLISFYEKMQSDKGSIPDRFSAQQFSDYHSELNMSSLELGDSALYFCASSRGQNYGYTFGSGTRLTVV.

The genes are TRBV27 and TRBJ2-7, with TRBD1 identical over 9 bases. V lost 3 bases to trimming and J lost 1 base; unmatched junction nucleotides: 7. This CDR3 contains 16 residues. The germline V gene encodes CDR1 MNHEY and CDR2 SMNVEV (reference sequence). CDR3 DNA: TGTGCCAGCAGTTTCAACCCGGGACAGGGATCCTACGAGCAGTACTTC. It translates to CASSFNPGQGSYEQYF.

The chain is built from TRBV11-2 and TRBJ1-4; TRBD1 matches at 11 bases. V dropped 2 bases and J dropped 8; count of bases not matched to a gene: 13. Germline lookup yields CDR1 SGHAT and CDR2 FQNNGV. The CDR3 contains 18 residues. Here the CDR3 DNA reads TGTGCCAGCAGCTTAATGAGGACAGGGGGCAAGGGTTGGGAAAAACTGTTTTTT. Residues: CASSLMRTGGKGWEKLFF.

The rearrangement links TRBV6-6 to TRBJ1-6, with 7 positions matching TRBD1. CDR1 is MNHNY and CDR2 is SVGAGI in the germline V gene (reference sequence). There are 17 residues in the CDR3. After removal of 5 bases from V and 7 bases from J, the junction contained 14 bases not matched to a gene. CDR3 nucleotide sequence: TGTGCCAGCAGTCCTCAAGCCCGACAGGGAGTGAATTCACCCCTCCACTTT. It specifies CASSPQARQGVNSPLHF.

V gene TRBV4-3 combines with J gene TRBJ2-5; D is ambiguous. Trimming removed 1 base from V and 4 bases from J, with 13 bases in between. Germline assignment: CDR1 LGHNA and CDR2 YSLEER. This CDR3 is built from 15 residues. CDR3 sequence reads: CASSQVPGRAETQYF. For the CDR3, the DNA is TGCGCCAGCAGCCAAGTCCCCGGTCGCGCAGAGACCCAGTACTTC.

This chain uses TRBV10-3 with TRBJ1-3; unclear D gene. The germline V gene has CDR1 ENHRY and CDR2 SYGVKD. V lost 11 bases, J lost 0 bases, and 11 bases lay in between. The length of the CDR3 is 13 residues. The CDR3 region is CAAGGNSGNTIYF. In DNA form, the CDR3 reads TGTGCCGCCGGCGGAAACTCTGGAAACACCATATATTTT.

The CDR3 loop is CASSWTDYNEQFF. CDR3 coding DNA: TGTGCCAGCAGTTGGACAGATTACAATGAGCAGTTCTTC. The chain has TRBV12-3 or TRBV12-4 and TRBJ2-1; TRBD1 might be the D (6 bases). CDR3 length equals 13 residues. V lost 4 bases to trimming and J lost 4 bases, with 8 bases between them.

V usage is TRBV18 and J usage is TRBJ2-2, with 11 bases aligning to TRBD1. This CDR3 is built from 17 residues. V shed 3 bases and J 4 bases; nucleotides not matched to a gene: 7. CDR1 is KGHSH and CDR2 is LQKENI in the germline V gene. The CDR3 sequence: CASSPPRGQGATGELFF. Here the CDR3 DNA reads TGTGCCAGCTCACCGCCCCGAGGACAGGGGGCCACCGGGGAGCTGTTTTTT. Complete variable domain (other parts from reference TRBV18 and TRBJ2-2): NAGVMQNPRHLVRRRGQEARLRCSPMKGHSHVYWYRQLPEEGLKFMVYLQKENIIDESGMPKERFSAEFPKEGPSILRIQQVVRGDSAAYFCASSPPRGQGATGELFFGEGSRLTVL.